The clone carrying this TCR beta chain was counted a single time. Assay used: immunoSEQ multiplex PCR; TCRdb lists only in-frame clones, some missing. Of roughly 140,000 clones listed, 75% to 85% are singletons. The data stem from a study of blood T cell repertoires in COVID-19. Across the study: There were acute and convalescent COVID-19 samples, and they came from the United States, Italy and Spain. T cells, B-cell-depleted T cells, or PBMCs provided the cDNA or gDNA that served as material.

Germline trimming cut 6 bases from V and 5 bases from J; bases unmatched to any gene: 9. The CDR3 is 14 residues long. Germline lookup yields CDR1 SGHRS and CDR2 YFSETQ. The chain links TRBV5-1 to TRBJ1-1, with 8 bases fitting TRBD1. What was sequenced was peripheral blood. The clonotype originates from a human donor with acute or convalescent COVID-19. The donor label of this sample is uncertain. The CDR3 sequence: CASNHGQGGTEAFF. CDR3 DNA sequence: TGCGCCAGCAACCACGGACAGGGAGGGACTGAAGCTTTCTTT. The full variable domain, in which reference TRBV5-1 and TRBJ1-1 provide the parts outside the CDR3, is KAGVTQTPRYLIKTRGQQVTLSCSPISGHRSVSWYQQTPGQGLQFLFEYFSETQRNKGNFPGRFSGRQFSNSRSEMNVSTLELGDSALYLCASNHGQGGTEAFFGQGTRLTVV.